One sample yielded the 29 T cell receptor beta chains listed below, sequenced in a study of T cell repertoires in cytomegalovirus infection. TCRdb analysed the reads with MiXCR anew, one entry per CDR3 protein. Altogether about 140,000 distinct CDR3 sequences are present, 5% to 6.5% being singletons, with the ten largest covering about 20%. Material for sequencing was PBMCs. These receptors were taken from a human donor in good health (CMV status not recorded). Some clones in this sample may be carry-over from other donors' samples.

This clonotype was found a few times. This chain uses TRBV2 with TRBJ1-1, with 9 bases matching TRBD1. CDR3 length: 12 residues. In germline, CDR1 is SNHLY, CDR2 FYNNEI. With V trimmed by 5 bases and J by 10 bases, 5 bases remained unmatched. CDR3 bases: TGTGCCAGCAGTCCCTCGGACAGGGGAGCTTTCTTT. This sequence encodes CASSPSDRGAFF.

V and J are TRBV5-1 and TRBJ2-7; no clear D gene. V lost 0 bases, J lost 3 bases, and 10 bases lay in between. The CDR3 spans 14 residues. The germline CDR1 and CDR2 sequences are SGHRS and YFSETQ. CDR3: CASSLDSRIYEQYF. CDR3 bases: TGCGCCAGCAGCTTGGACAGTCGCATCTACGAGCAGTACTTC. Full variable domain (outside the CDR3, taken from reference TRBV5-1 and TRBJ2-7): KAGVTQTPRYLIKTRGQQVTLSCSPISGHRSVSWYQQTPGQGLQFLFEYFSETQRNKGNFPGRFSGRQFSNSRSEMNVSTLELGDSALYLCASSLDSRIYEQYFGPGTRLTVT.

J is TRBJ1-1 and V is TRBV7-2, with D unresolved. The V gene's germline CDR1 is SGHTA and CDR2 FQGNSA. Trimming removed 5 bases at V and 0 bases at J, with 22 bases between. This CDR3 has 18 residues. The CDR3 loop reads CASSGQNPTRTMNTEAFF. The CDR3 region has the DNA TGTGCCAGCAGCGGTCAGAATCCCACCAGGACGATGAACACTGAAGCTTTCTTT.

V gene TRBV28 combines with J gene TRBJ1-4; D not resolved. The CDR3 extends over 13 amino acids. V shed 6 bases and J shed 7 bases, with 12 bases lying between them. Germline loops: CDR1 MDHEN, CDR2 SYDVKM. The CDR3 sequence: CASRLAGVEKLFF. CDR3 sequence (DNA): TGTGCCAGCAGATTAGCTGGGGTTGAAAAACTGTTTTTT.

With regard to this clonotype: One end of the junction varies from germline; a read error may be responsible. The gene calls are TRBV5-1 and TRBJ1-1; D is unresolved. CDR3 length: 14 residues. The germline gives CDR1 SGHRS, CDR2 YFSETQ. This CDR3 reads CASSPATVNTEVFF. The CDR3 DNA sequence: TGCGCCAGCAGCCCGGCAACGGTGAACACTGAAGTTTTCTTT. Full variable domain (remainder filled in from reference TRBV5-1 and TRBJ1-1): KAGVTQTPRYLIKTRGQQVTLSCSPISGHRSVSWYQQTPGQGLQFLFEYFSETQRNKGNFPGRFSGRQFSNSRSEMNVSTLELGDSALYLCASSPATVNTEVFFGQGTRLTVV.

The chain combines TRBV30 with TRBJ1-4; unclear D gene. Per the germline V gene, CDR1 is GTSNPN and CDR2 is SVGIG (reference sequence). The length of the CDR3 is 15 residues. V lost 7 bases and J 8 bases, leaving 23 bases between the germline ends. CDR3 in amino acids: CALSYRDARREKLFF. Here the CDR3 DNA reads TGTGCCTTATCCTACCGGGATGCCCGACGAGAAAAACTGTTTTTT. Drawing the rest from reference TRBV30 and TRBJ1-4, the complete variable domain is SQTIHQWPATLVQPVGSPLSLECTVEGTSNPNLYWYRQAAGRGLQLLFYSVGIGQISSEVPQNLSASRPQDRQFILSSKKLLLSDSGFYLCALSYRDARREKLFFGSGTQLSVL.

This clonotype was detected ten times or more. The chain employs TRBV28 and TRBJ1-4, with D maybe TRBD1 (6 bases). Between the trimmed V and J ends, which lost 1 base and 8 bases, there was a span of 14 bases. CDR1 and CDR2 from the germline V gene are MDHEN and SYDVKM. The CDR3 loop spans 15 amino acids. CDR3 residues: CASSLFIGDTEKLFF. The CDR3 bases are TGTGCCAGCAGTTTATTTATAGGGGACACCGAAAAACTGTTTTTT.

This clonotype has at least ten counts. The chain joins TRBV29-1 to TRBJ1-1; weak D call: TRBD1 (6 bases). Trimming left V 4 bases short and J 1 base short, with 19 bases between. The CDR3 spans 16 residues. Germline V gene sequence: CDR1 SQVTM, CDR2 ANQGSEA. Here the CDR3 reads CSVVTGTNLGNTEAFF. DNA for the CDR3: TGCAGCGTTGTAACAGGGACGAACCTTGGGAACACTGAAGCTTTCTTT. Together with reference TRBV29-1 and TRBJ1-1, the CDR3 gives the full variable domain: SAVISQKPSRDICQRGTSLTIQCQVDSQVTMMFWYRQQPGQSLTLIATANQGSEATYESGFVIDKFPISRPNLTFSTLTVSNMSPEDSSIYLCSVVTGTNLGNTEAFFGQGTRLTVV.

The J gene is TRBJ1-5, the V gene TRBV7-8, with 10 bases fitting TRBD1. Germline trimming cut 5 bases from V and 0 bases from J; bases unmatched to any gene: 13. Germline CDR1 SGHVS, CDR2 FQNEAQ. This CDR3 is built from 19 residues. CDR3 amino acids: CASSGGGQGTLNSNQPQHF. The CDR3 region has the DNA TGTGCCAGCAGCGGTGGGGGACAGGGGACCCTAAATAGCAATCAGCCCCAGCATTTT.

Ten or more counts support this clonotype. J is TRBJ2-1 and V is TRBV7-3, with TRBD2 identical over 9 bases. After removal of 2 bases from V and 5 bases from J, the junction contained 4 bases not matched to a gene. CDR1 is SGHTA and CDR2 is FQGTGA in the germline V gene. CDR3 length: 15 residues. The CDR3 protein is CASSLVRGGNNEQFF. Written as DNA, the CDR3 is TGTGCCAGCAGCTTAGTGCGGGGGGGTAACAATGAGCAGTTCTTC.

This clonotype appeared many times. The genes are TRBV7-8 and TRBJ1-5; D is perhaps TRBD1 (6 bases). Germline V lookup: CDR1 SGHVS, CDR2 FQNEAQ. This CDR3 is 16 amino acids long. Trimming took 3 bases from V and 1 from J, leaving 13 bases between them. The CDR3 region is CASSFYRTVSNQPQHF. DNA of the CDR3: TGTGCCAGCAGCTTCTATCGGACAGTCAGCAATCAGCCCCAGCATTTT. The entire variable domain, with the rest obtained from reference TRBV7-8 and TRBJ1-5, is as follows: GAGVSQSPRYKVAKRGQDVALRCDPISGHVSLFWYQQALGQGPEFLTYFQNEAQLDKSGLPSDRFFAERPEGSVSTLKIQRTQQEDSAVYLCASSFYRTVSNQPQHFGDGTRLSIL.

CDR3 region: CASSPGQSSGNTIYF. The CDR3, as DNA: TGCGCCAGCAGCCCGGGACAGAGCTCTGGAAACACCATATATTTT. The gene calls are TRBV5-1 and TRBJ1-3; 7 bases fit TRBD1. Germline loops: CDR1 SGHRS, CDR2 YFSETQ. The CDR3 runs 15 residues. Trimming at V came to 4 bases and at J to 0 bases, leaving 4 bases not matched to a gene.

This clonotype has a count of ten or more. J is TRBJ2-3 and V is TRBV7-2; TRBD2 matches 8 bases. Germline CDR1 is SGHTA and CDR2 is FQGNSA. The CDR3 runs to 17 residues. The junction had 13 bases not matched to a gene; V was cut back by 5 bases and J by 3 bases. CDR3: CASSRNGGAEGTDTQYF. Written as DNA, the CDR3 is TGTGCCAGCAGCCGCAACGGGGGGGCCGAGGGAACAGATACGCAGTATTTT.

Ten or more counts support this clonotype. The chain has TRBV6-8 and TRBJ2-1; D is uncertain. The V end lost 0 bases, the J end lost 4 bases, and 13 bases lay between the germline ends. This CDR3 has 16 amino acids. Germline-derived CDR1 and CDR2 are MNHGY and SAAAGT. CDR3 nucleotide sequence: TGTGCCAGCAGTTACTCGGCACTGTCGCCTTACAATGAGCAGTTCTTC. Translating gives CASSYSALSPYNEQFF.

As regards this clonotype: A read error may be the cause here, since a much bigger clone is one base away. V gene TRBV19 combines with J gene TRBJ1-3, with 8 bases identical to TRBD1. The CDR3 sequence is 16 residues long. CDR1 and CDR2 (germline): LNHDA, SQIVND (reference sequence). CDR3: CTSANLRGLSGNTIYF. CDR3 nucleotide sequence: TGTACCAGCGCGAACCTCAGGGGGCTATCTGGAAACACCATATATTTT.

The chain uses TRBV19 and TRBJ2-2; D gene uncertain. The V end lost 5 bases, the J end lost 4 bases, and 11 bases lay between the germline ends. CDR3 length: 14 amino acids. Germline V gene sequence: CDR1 LNHDA, CDR2 SQIVND (reference sequence). CDR3 nucleotides: TGTGCCAGTAGTGTCTCTTTTGGCACCGGGGAGCTGTTTTTT. Translating gives CASSVSFGTGELFF.

This clonotype came up many times. J is TRBJ1-5 and V is TRBV7-2; D is perhaps TRBD1 (5 bases). The CDR3 is 15 residues long. Germline CDR1 is SGHTA and CDR2 is FQGNSA. Trimming pared 0 bases from V and 6 bases from J, leaving 12 bases between. The CDR3 DNA reads TGTGCCAGCAGCTTAGCGCGGGGGAGAGGTCAGCCCCAGCATTTT. Protein: CASSLARGRGQPQHF. Filled out from reference TRBV7-2 and TRBJ1-5, the complete variable domain reads GAGVSQSPSNKVTEKGKDVELRCDPISGHTALYWYRQSLGQGLEFLIYFQGNSAPDKSGLPSDRFSAERTGGSVSTLTIQRTQQEDSAVYLCASSLARGRGQPQHFGDGTRLSIL.

The chain employs TRBV2 and TRBJ1-2; D remains ambiguous. Germline CDR1 SNHLY, CDR2 FYNNEI. Trimming removed 6 bases from V and 7 bases from J, with 9 bases in between. The CDR3 is made up of 11 amino acids. This CDR3 reads CASRLGAGYTF. CDR3 coding DNA: TGTGCCAGCAGGCTGGGAGCTGGCTACACCTTC.

This clonotype came up once. The J gene is TRBJ2-1, the V gene TRBV20-1, with 10 nucleotides matching TRBD2. Germline V gene sequence: CDR1 DFQATT, CDR2 SNEGSKA (reference sequence). The CDR3 length is 16 residues. After removal of 6 bases from V and 3 bases from J, the junction contained 11 bases not matched to a gene. The CDR3 region is CSALDGLAGDYNEQFF. Written as DNA, the CDR3 is TGCAGTGCGCTGGACGGGCTAGCGGGGGACTACAATGAGCAGTTCTTC.

V is TRBV14 and J is TRBJ1-6; no firm D call. Trimming cost V 2 bases and J 9 bases, with 8 bases left between them. The CDR3 runs 13 residues. From germline, CDR1 is SGHDN and CDR2 FVKESK. Here the CDR3 reads CASSQLEVSPLHF. CDR3 coding DNA: TGTGCCAGCAGCCAACTGGAGGTTTCACCCCTCCACTTT.

This clonotype was seen repeatedly, ten times or more. The chain links TRBV7-2 to TRBJ2-2, with 7 bases fitting TRBD2. CDR1 SGHTA and CDR2 FQGNSA come from the germline V gene. The CDR3 totals 16 residues. The trim removed 0 bases at V and 7 bases at J, leaving 8 bases unmatched. This CDR3 reads CASSLARGTAGGELFF. In DNA, the CDR3 is TGTGCCAGCAGCTTAGCGCGGGGGACCGCCGGCGGGGAGCTGTTTTTT.

The sample holds many counts of this clonotype. The J gene is TRBJ2-6, the V gene TRBV7-2, with D maybe TRBD2 (7 bases). V was cut by 1 base and J by 1 base, with 17 bases left in between. The CDR3 runs to 19 residues. Germline V gene data show CDR1 as SGHTA and CDR2 as FQGNSA. The CDR3 loop reads CASSLVGGPVVSGANVLTF. The CDR3 region has the DNA TGTGCCAGCAGCTTAGTGGGGGGGCCCGTCGTATCTGGGGCCAACGTCCTGACTTTC.

This clonotype was observed many times. The rearrangement links TRBV19 to TRBJ2-4; 10 bases fit TRBD1. Germline V gene data show CDR1 as LNHDA and CDR2 as SQIVND (reference sequence). V trimming: 3 bases; J trimming: 7 bases; junction bases outside the gene matches: 3. The CDR3 is 14 residues long. This CDR3 is CASSMRTGGNIQYF. The CDR3 bases are TGTGCCAGTAGTATGCGGACAGGGGGGAACATTCAGTACTTC.

A few counts support this clonotype. The J gene is TRBJ2-7, the V gene TRBV5-1; 14 nucleotides line up with TRBD2. There are 18 residues in the CDR3. The V segment lost 1 base and the J segment 2 bases; nucleotides outside the gene matches: 8. Germline V gene data show CDR1 as SGHRS and CDR2 as YFSETQ. The chain's CDR3 is CASSLMTSGGAYPYEQYF. Here the CDR3 DNA reads TGCGCCAGCAGCTTGATGACTAGCGGGGGGGCTTACCCCTACGAGCAGTACTTC.

There are a few counts of this clonotype. This chain links TRBV2 with TRBJ1-2, with 9 positions matching TRBD1. The CDR3 totals 14 residues. Looked up from germline, CDR1 is SNHLY and CDR2 is FYNNEI. V shed 7 bases and J 4 bases; nucleotides not matched to a gene: 7. CDR3 nucleotide sequence: TGTGCCAGCAAGGAGGGGACAGGGCCCTATGGCTACACCTTC. This encodes CASKEGTGPYGYTF.

This clonotype appeared many times. The V and J genes are TRBV19 and TRBJ1-1; D perhaps matches TRBD1 (6 bases). V was cut by 10 bases and J by 6 bases, with 18 bases left in between. CDR1 LNHDA and CDR2 SQIVND come from the germline V gene (reference sequence). CDR3 length equals 13 residues. As DNA, the CDR3 is TGTGCCACCCTAAACTTGGGGGCGGCTGAAGCTTTCTTT. Translation: CATLNLGAAEAFF.

This clonotype was recorded at least ten times. This chain connects TRBV19 to TRBJ2-4; 15 bases are a match to TRBD2. The CDR3 length is 14 residues. J was trimmed by 15 bases and V by 7 bases; bases with no gene match: 10. Germline lookup yields CDR1 LNHDA and CDR2 SQIVND (reference sequence). The CDR3 spells CASTPGGLAGGRYF. CDR3 DNA: TGTGCCAGTACCCCCGGAGGACTAGCGGGGGGGAGGTACTTC.

This clonotype showed up many times. The rearrangement links TRBV7-9 to TRBJ1-1; a possible D gene is TRBD1 (5 bases). The CDR3 is 13 amino acids. V was cut by 1 base and J by 4 bases, with 7 bases left in between. Germline assignment: CDR1 SEHNR and CDR2 FQNEAQ (reference sequence). CDR3 DNA sequence: TGTGCCAGCAGCTTAGGACAGTCCACTGAAGCTTTCTTT. Translated, it gives CASSLGQSTEAFF.

This clonotype was counted a few times. The chain combines TRBV7-2 with TRBJ2-7, with TRBD1 as a possible D gene (9 bases). The CDR3 is 16 amino acids. The V gene lost 8 bases and the J gene lost 7 bases, with 27 bases spanning the gap. Germline lookup yields CDR1 SGHTA and CDR2 FQGNSA. CDR3 in DNA: TGTGCCAGCCGGGGGGGGGGGGACAGGGCTCCGGGGGAGCAGTACTTC. Amino acids: CASRGGGDRAPGEQYF.